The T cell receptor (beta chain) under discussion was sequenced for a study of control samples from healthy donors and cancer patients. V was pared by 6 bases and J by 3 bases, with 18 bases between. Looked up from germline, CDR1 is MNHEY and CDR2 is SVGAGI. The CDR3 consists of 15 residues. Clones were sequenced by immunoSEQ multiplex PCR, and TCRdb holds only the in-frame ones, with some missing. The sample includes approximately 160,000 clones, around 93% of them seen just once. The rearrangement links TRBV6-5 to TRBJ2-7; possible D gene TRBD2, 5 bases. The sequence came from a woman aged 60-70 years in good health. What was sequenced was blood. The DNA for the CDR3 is TGTGCCAGCAGGAGGGCGTTGTCCGCGGGCTACGAGCAGTACTTC. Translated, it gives CASRRALSAGYEQYF.